The clone carrying this TCR beta chain was detected only a few times. What it binds is not known. These data belong to a study of T-cell memory formation after mild COVID-19. With 0 bases removed from V and 0 bases from J, the gap between germline ends came to 9 bases. CDR3 length: 16 amino acids. CDR1 is SGHKS and CDR2 is YYEKEE in the germline V gene (reference sequence). Broader study findings: Mainly in CM and EM were contracting CD4+ clones; CD8+ were in EMRA.

Using its own MiXCR run on the 5' RACE reads, TCRdb lists one record per CDR3 protein. The table records about 470,000 distinct CDR3 sequences, 15% to 20% of them present only once. This sequence was found in an adult woman who had mild COVID-19 (a few samples of this study predate the infection). Cell type and time point are not known. The chain carries TRBV5-5 and TRBJ1-4; D not certain. The sample consisted of PBMCs or a T cell subset sorted from them (not recorded which). This chain's CDR3 is CASSLDRSATNEKLFF. Here the CDR3 DNA reads TGTGCCAGCAGCTTGGATCGTTCCGCAACTAATGAAAAACTGTTTTTT.